Listed here are 27 T cell receptor beta chains from one sample, sequenced in a study of identical twins. Via MiXCR, TCRdb re-called the 5' RACE reads, giving one row per CDR3 protein. The sample holds around 370,000 distinct CDR3 sequences, roughly 9% seen once. Sequenced sample: naive T cells sorted from blood. The source of these receptors is a woman in her forties or fifties in good health.

The chain employs TRBV5-6 and TRBJ2-5; D is unresolved. The V end was cut by 2 bases, the J end by 5 bases, with 10 bases between. This CDR3 is 13 amino acids long. Germline CDR1 SGHDT, CDR2 YYEEEE. CDR3 DNA sequence: TGTGCCAGCAGCTTAACAATCGAGGAGACCCAGTACTTC. Residues: CASSLTIEETQYF.

This clonotype was seen more than once but under ten times. The chain is built from TRBV7-6 and TRBJ1-1; perhaps TRBD1 as D (6 bases). From germline, CDR1 is SGHVS and CDR2 FNYEAQ. This CDR3 contains 14 residues. V was shortened by 5 bases and J by 3 bases, with 13 bases between the two germline ends. The CDR3 protein is CASSARTDYTEAFF. The CDR3 bases are TGTGCCAGCAGCGCCCGGACAGACTACACTGAAGCTTTCTTT.

This chain links TRBV14 with TRBJ2-5; possible D gene TRBD2, 6 bases. The CDR3 contains 15 residues. V was clipped by 3 bases and J by 5 bases, with 16 bases between them. From germline, CDR1 is SGHDN and CDR2 FVKESK. This CDR3 reads CASSHPSVLRETQYF. The CDR3 DNA reads as TGTGCCAGCAGCCATCCTAGCGTTCTAAGGGAGACCCAGTACTTC.

This clonotype appeared many times. The chain uses TRBV7-9 and TRBJ2-7; 7 bases agree with TRBD2. This CDR3 spans 15 amino acids. V was clipped by 5 bases and J by 5 bases; unmatched bases: 12. Germline CDR1 is SEHNR and CDR2 is FQNEAQ (reference sequence). CDR3 sequence: CASSTGTMDSDEQYV. The CDR3 nucleotides read TGTGCCAGCAGCACCGGGACTATGGATTCGGACGAGCAGTACGTC.

This clonotype was found many times. The rearrangement uses TRBV7-9 and TRBJ2-1; D not certain. Germline CDR1 is SEHNR and CDR2 is FQNEAQ (reference sequence). Trimming shortened V by 1 base and J by 4 bases, and 11 bases separated the two germline ends. The length of the CDR3 is 15 residues. The CDR3 DNA follows: TGTGCCAGCAGCTTAGTCGCTCCCCGATACAATGAGCAGTTCTTC. Translation gives CASSLVAPRYNEQFF.

This chain joins TRBV2 and TRBJ2-5; 10 nucleotides line up with TRBD2. In germline, CDR1 is SNHLY, CDR2 FYNNEI. V lost 2 bases to trimming and J lost 2 bases; unmatched junction nucleotides: 11. This CDR3 is built from 18 residues. CDR3 in amino acids: CASSELFSGRPGQETQYF. CDR3 nucleotide sequence: TGTGCCAGCAGTGAACTGTTTAGCGGGAGGCCGGGTCAAGAGACCCAGTACTTC.

The chain combines TRBV12-3 or TRBV12-4 with TRBJ1-5; TRBD1 is a possible D gene (5 bases). The CDR3 is 13 amino acids. V shed 5 bases and J shed 11 bases, with 16 bases lying between them. Here the CDR3 reads CASSPPGGGTQHF. The DNA of the CDR3 is TGTGCCAGCAGTCCCCCGGGCGGGGGTACCCAGCATTTT.

The chain carries TRBV2 and TRBJ2-3, with 7 bases identical to TRBD1. The CDR3 totals 15 residues. J gave up 3 bases and V 7 bases, and 10 bases lay outside the gene matches. The germline V gene encodes CDR1 SNHLY and CDR2 FYNNEI. This chain's CDR3 is CASTPGDRITDTQYF. The CDR3 DNA reads TGTGCCAGCACTCCAGGGGACAGAATTACAGATACGCAGTATTTT.

The genes are TRBV7-8 and TRBJ2-7, with D possibly TRBD2 on 6 matching bases. The CDR3 contains 16 residues. CDR1 and CDR2 (germline): SGHVS, FQNEAQ. Between the trimmed V and J ends, which lost 4 bases and 2 bases, there was a span of 18 bases. CDR3 region: CASSSGAANFAYEQYV. In DNA, the CDR3 is TGTGCCAGCAGCTCGGGAGCAGCTAATTTTGCCTACGAGCAGTACGTC.

This clonotype was counted a few times. The chain couples TRBV24-1 to TRBJ1-2; 9 bases map to TRBD1. CDR1 is KGHDR and CDR2 is SFDVKD in the germline V gene. This CDR3 has 13 amino acids. The J segment lost 9 bases and the V segment lost 4 bases, leaving 5 bases of the junction unmatched. The CDR3 DNA reads as TGTGCCACCAGTGACCCGGGACAGGGAAGCTACACCTTC. Its translation: CATSDPGQGSYTF.

Only a few counts were recorded for this clonotype. This sequence joins TRBV15 and TRBJ2-5; 9 bases line up with TRBD2. CDR1 and CDR2 (germline): LNHNV, YYDKDF (reference sequence). This CDR3 is built from 13 residues. J was trimmed by 3 bases and V by 5 bases; bases with no gene match: 1. The CDR3 here is CATSPSGEETQYF. The DNA for the CDR3 is TGTGCCACCAGCCCTAGCGGGGAAGAGACCCAGTACTTC.

The rearrangement uses TRBV10-3 and TRBJ2-3; 8 bases map to TRBD1. The ends lost 5 bases at V and 6 bases at J; junction bases unmatched: 10. The length of the CDR3 is 15 residues. The germline V gene has CDR1 ENHRY and CDR2 SYGVKD. The CDR3: CAISSGTGERDTQYF. The CDR3 bases are TGTGCCATCAGTTCCGGGACAGGAGAGCGGGATACGCAGTATTTT.

This clonotype was recorded a few times. The chain has TRBV21-1 and TRBJ2-4. TRBV21-1 is shown as a pseudogene. The CDR3 has 11 amino acids. The CDR3 region has the DNA TGTGCCAGCAGCAAGGAAAACATTCAGTACTTC. It is translated as CASSKENIQYF.

This clonotype was seen repeatedly, ten times or more. The J gene is TRBJ2-5, the V gene TRBV3-1, with D possibly TRBD2 on 6 matching bases. This CDR3 region has 17 residues. Trimming removed 0 bases at V and 0 bases at J, with 14 bases between. Looked up from germline, CDR1 is LGHDT and CDR2 is YNNKEL (reference sequence). CDR3 coding DNA: TGTGCCAGCAGCCAAGACCGAGCGGGCCTGTACCAAGAGACCCAGTACTTC. It yields the protein CASSQDRAGLYQETQYF.

The chain combines TRBV5-5 with TRBJ2-7; TRBD2 might be the D (6 bases). The CDR3 consists of 13 residues. Between the trimmed V and J ends, which lost 6 bases and 1 base, there was a span of 11 bases. In germline, CDR1 is SGHKS, CDR2 YYEKEE (reference sequence). The CDR3 sequence is CASTSEFSYEQYF. The CDR3 DNA follows: TGTGCCAGCACTAGCGAGTTTTCCTACGAGCAGTACTTC.

This clonotype was seen many times. V gene TRBV6-5 combines with J gene TRBJ2-7; TRBD1 is a possible D gene (6 bases). Per the germline V gene, CDR1 is MNHEY and CDR2 is SVGAGI. V was cut by 6 bases and J by 6 bases, with 12 bases left in between. The CDR3 length is 12 residues. For the CDR3, the DNA is TGTGCCAGCAGACAGGGAATGGGCGAGCAGTACGTC. Encoded protein: CASRQGMGEQYV.

This chain links TRBV20-1 with TRBJ2-5; D is possibly TRBD1 or TRBD2 (5 bases each). V lost 1 base to trimming and J lost 2 bases, with 11 bases between them. The length of the CDR3 is 14 residues. In germline, CDR1 is DFQATT, CDR2 SNEGSKA (reference sequence). The CDR3 protein is CSARGGREQETQYF. The DNA of the CDR3 is TGCAGTGCTAGAGGGGGGAGAGAACAAGAGACCCAGTACTTC.

This clonotype was recorded many times. The V gene is TRBV28, the J gene TRBJ1-2; maybe TRBD1 (5 bases). V was pared by 7 bases and J by 0 bases, with 9 bases between. CDR3 length equals 13 residues. CDR1 is MDHEN, CDR2 SYDVKM, per germline. The CDR3, as DNA: TGTGCCAGCACCACAGGACCTAACTATGGCTACACCTTC. This gives the protein CASTTGPNYGYTF.

This clonotype was recorded a few times. The V and J genes are TRBV2 and TRBJ2-1, with a possible D match to TRBD2 (6 bases). The CDR3 is made up of 15 amino acids. Trimming took off 2 bases at V and 2 bases at J, with 10 bases between the two ends. Germline CDR1 is SNHLY and CDR2 is FYNNEI. The CDR3 reads CASSELGLPYNEQFF. The CDR3 coding sequence is TGTGCCAGCAGTGAATTGGGACTCCCCTACAATGAGCAGTTCTTC.

This chain links TRBV11-2 with TRBJ2-1; TRBD2 might be the D (6 bases). Germline-derived CDR1 and CDR2 are SGHAT and FQNNGV. The CDR3 extends over 15 amino acids. The V end was cut by 1 base, the J end by 6 bases, with 13 bases between. CDR3 sequence (DNA): TGTGCCAGCAGCTTAGGCCGGGACTCGCTCAATGAGCAGTTCTTC. Amino acids: CASSLGRDSLNEQFF.

V usage is TRBV11-2 and J usage is TRBJ2-1; TRBD2 agrees at 10 bases. V lost 11 bases to trimming and J lost 3 bases; unmatched junction nucleotides: 7. Germline assignment: CDR1 SGHAT and CDR2 FQNNGV. There are 14 residues in the CDR3. The CDR3 reads CALSSGRLYNEQFF. In nucleotides, the CDR3 is TGTGCCCTGAGTAGCGGGAGGCTCTACAATGAGCAGTTCTTC.

This clonotype turned up a few times. The chain is built from TRBV19 and TRBJ2-1, with TRBD1 matching 11 bases. The V and J ends lost 4 bases and 6 bases, in that order; junction bases with no gene match: 5. The CDR3 runs to 15 residues. Germline V lookup: CDR1 LNHDA, CDR2 SQIVND (reference sequence). In DNA, the CDR3 is TGTGCCAGTAGTACGGACAGGGGGCCGAGCAATGAGCAGTTCTTC. Amino acid sequence: CASSTDRGPSNEQFF.

The sample holds a few counts of this clonotype. The chain combines TRBV20-1 with TRBJ1-2; D is unclear. Germline values: CDR1 DFQATT, CDR2 SNEGSKA (reference sequence). Trimming took off 6 bases at V and 1 base at J, with 3 bases between the two ends. This CDR3 is built from 10 residues. This CDR3 reads CSAVNYGYTF. CDR3 DNA sequence: TGCAGTGCAGTTAACTATGGCTACACCTTC.

The chain has TRBV5-1 and TRBJ2-2, with 9 bases matching TRBD2. This CDR3 spans 17 amino acids. Unmatched junction bases numbered 7, after V lost 3 bases and J lost 1 base. The germline V gene encodes CDR1 SGHRS and CDR2 YFSETQ. The CDR3 nucleotides are TGCGCCAGCAGCTCCAACCCGACTAGCGGGAACACCGGGGAGCTGTTTTTT. This sequence encodes CASSSNPTSGNTGELFF.

V and J are TRBV6-6 and TRBJ2-7; 7 positions agree with TRBD1. The CDR3 length is 13 residues. The germline V gene encodes CDR1 MNHNY and CDR2 SVGAGI (reference sequence). Trimming took 5 bases from V and 7 from J; bases not matched to a gene: 8. The CDR3 DNA reads as TGTGCCAGCAGTCACGGGACAGCCGGTGAGCAGTACTTC. Its translation: CASSHGTAGEQYF.

This clonotype was observed once. The CDR3 DNA is TGCAGCGTCCAGGTAGGGTCTGAGCAGTTCTTC. Encoded protein: CSVQVGSEQFF. The chain joins TRBV29-1 to TRBJ2-1; no clear D. V was pared by 6 bases and J by 9 bases, with 12 bases between. Germline assignment: CDR1 SQVTM and CDR2 ANQGSEA. This CDR3 has 11 residues.

This clonotype was detected a few times. The rearrangement uses TRBV27 and TRBJ2-2; D is uncertain. CDR1 is MNHEY and CDR2 is SMNVEV in the germline V gene (reference sequence). Trimming shortened V by 4 bases and J by 0 bases, and 15 bases separated the two germline ends. This CDR3 spans 17 amino acids. Written as DNA, the CDR3 is TGTGCCAGCAGTTACCCCCCCGGGTCCGCGAACACCGGGGAGCTGTTTTTT. Translating gives CASSYPPGSANTGELFF.